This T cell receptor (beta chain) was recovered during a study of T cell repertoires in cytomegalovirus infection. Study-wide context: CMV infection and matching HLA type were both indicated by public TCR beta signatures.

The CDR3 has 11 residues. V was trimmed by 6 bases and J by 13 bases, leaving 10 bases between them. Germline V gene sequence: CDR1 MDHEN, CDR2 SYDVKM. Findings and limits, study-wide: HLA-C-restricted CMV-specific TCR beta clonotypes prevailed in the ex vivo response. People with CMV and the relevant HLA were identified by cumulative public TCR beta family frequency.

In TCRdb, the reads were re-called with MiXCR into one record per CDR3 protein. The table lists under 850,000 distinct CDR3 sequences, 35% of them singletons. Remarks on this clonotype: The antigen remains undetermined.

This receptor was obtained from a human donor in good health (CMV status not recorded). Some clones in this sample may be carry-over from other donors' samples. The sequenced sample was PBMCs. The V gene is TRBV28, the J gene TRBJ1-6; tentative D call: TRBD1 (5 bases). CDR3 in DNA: TGTGCCAGCAGCCCCGGGACGCCCCTCCACTTT. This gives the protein CASSPGTPLHF.